A single sample is the source of the 2 T cell receptor beta chains below, sequenced in a study of OX40 agonist ivuxolimab in advanced cancers. The method was immunoSEQ multiplex PCR; TCRdb's version includes in-frame clones alone and lacks a portion of them. The sample carries around 46,000 clones, roughly three quarters recorded once. Source: CD4+ or CD8+ T cells sorted from blood, taken in a trial of the OX40 agonist ivuxolimab. The receptors here all came from an adult with an advanced solid tumor such as melanoma, head and neck, liver or kidney cancer.

This clone was observed once. V gene TRBV6-5 combines with J gene TRBJ1-3; D is possibly TRBD1 (6 bases). The CDR3 spans 16 residues. V lost 2 bases, J lost 2 bases, and 13 bases lay in between. Germline CDR1 reads MNHEY; CDR2 reads SVGAGI. This CDR3 is CASSYTRQAPGNTIYF. Here the CDR3 DNA reads TGTGCCAGCAGTTACACCCGACAGGCCCCTGGAAACACCATATATTTT.

This rearrangement joins TRBV6-6 to TRBJ2-7, with TRBD1 as a possible D gene (6 bases). Per germline, CDR1 MNHNY and CDR2 SVGAGI (reference sequence). This CDR3 comprises 15 residues. V lost 6 bases and J 0 bases, leaving 15 bases between the germline ends. The CDR3 DNA sequence: TGTGCCAGCAGAGACAGAGGGGGTTACTCCTACGAGCAGTACTTC. It specifies CASRDRGGYSYEQYF.